The next 22 T cell receptor beta chains were all read from a single sample in a study of T cell responses to AZD1222 COVID-19 vaccine. Here immunoSEQ multiplex PCR was the method, and the copy in TCRdb shows in-frame clones only, minus some. The sample has about 150,000 clones; over 90% are singletons. The sequenced sample was peripheral blood, obtained on day 0 of AZD1222 vaccination. The receptors were sampled from an adult in good health.

The J gene is TRBJ1-6, the V gene TRBV5-1; 7 positions match TRBD1. Losses at the gene ends were 0 bases for V and 5 bases for J; bases not matched to a gene: 8. The CDR3 has 17 residues. Germline CDR1 and CDR2: SGHRS and YFSETQ. The CDR3 protein is CASSLGFPTGNNSPLHF. The CDR3, as DNA: TGCGCCAGCAGCTTGGGGTTCCCGACAGGGAATAATTCACCCCTCCACTTT.

This clone was seen just once. The V and J genes are TRBV19 and TRBJ2-7; no firm D call. Deletions cut 1 base from V and 2 bases from J, with 9 bases between. CDR3 length equals 14 residues. The germline gives CDR1 LNHDA, CDR2 SQIVND (reference sequence). CDR3 sequence reads: CASSIGTHPYEQYF. CDR3 bases: TGTGCCAGTAGTATAGGCACCCACCCCTACGAGCAGTACTTC. Variable domain in full (rest from reference TRBV19 and TRBJ2-7): DGGITQSPKYLFRKEGQNVTLSCEQNLNHDAMYWYRQDPGQGLRLIYYSQIVNDFQKGDIAEGYSVSREKKESFPLTVTSAQKNPTAFYLCASSIGTHPYEQYFGPGTRLTVT.

The chain combines TRBV5-1 with TRBJ2-2; D is unclear. Germline V gene sequence: CDR1 SGHRS, CDR2 YFSETQ. The CDR3 spans 16 residues. Trimming shortened V by 4 bases and J by 0 bases, and 13 bases separated the two germline ends. CDR3 region: CASSRPGPANTGELFF. In DNA, the CDR3 is TGCGCCAGCAGCCGCCCCGGGCCCGCGAACACCGGGGAGCTGTTTTTT. The full variable domain, its missing parts supplied by reference TRBV5-1 and TRBJ2-2, is KAGVTQTPRYLIKTRGQQVTLSCSPISGHRSVSWYQQTPGQGLQFLFEYFSETQRNKGNFPGRFSGRQFSNSRSEMNVSTLELGDSALYLCASSRPGPANTGELFFGEGSRLTVL.

The chain joins TRBV18 to TRBJ2-5; 12 nucleotides agree with TRBD2. This CDR3 spans 15 amino acids. Germline V gene lookup returns CDR1 KGHSH and CDR2 LQKENI. Unmatched junction bases numbered 2, after V lost 2 bases and J lost 4 bases. CDR3 DNA: TGTGCCAGCTCACCAAAGACTAGCGGGAGAGAGACCCAGTACTTC. This gives the protein CASSPKTSGRETQYF.

The chain recombines TRBV10-1 with TRBJ2-7; the D gene is possibly TRBD1 (5 bases). CDR1 and CDR2 from the germline V gene are WNHNN and SYGVQD (reference sequence). CDR3 length: 13 residues. Trimming left V 4 bases short and J 0 bases short, with 7 bases between. The CDR3, as DNA: TGCGCCAGCAGTGTGGACACCTCCTACGAGCAGTACTTC. This encodes CASSVDTSYEQYF.

The chain joins TRBV19 to TRBJ1-4; tentative D call: TRBD1 (5 bases). V was cut by 4 bases and J by 6 bases, with 18 bases left in between. CDR3 size: 16 residues. Germline lookup yields CDR1 LNHDA and CDR2 SQIVND (reference sequence). The CDR3 sequence: CASSTPSRSGHEKLFF. The CDR3 region has the DNA TGTGCCAGTAGTACCCCCTCCAGGTCGGGGCATGAAAAACTGTTTTTT.

The chain joins TRBV20-1 to TRBJ1-1, with D possibly TRBD1 on 5 matching bases. This CDR3 has 11 amino acids. Germline loops: CDR1 DFQATT, CDR2 SNEGSKA (reference sequence). Trimming took 6 bases from V and 3 from J, leaving 8 bases between them. The CDR3 is CSAGRDTEAFF. Here the CDR3 DNA reads TGCAGTGCGGGCAGGGACACTGAAGCTTTCTTT.

CDR3 protein: CASSVGGLPYEQYF. The CDR3 bases are TGTGCCAGCAGCGTTGGGGGGCTGCCCTACGAGCAGTACTTC. The rearrangement joins TRBV9 to TRBJ2-7; the D gene could be TRBD1 or TRBD2 (6 bases each). Trimming took off 2 bases at V and 2 bases at J, with 11 bases between the two ends. There are 14 residues in the CDR3. CDR1 and CDR2 (germline): SGDLS, YYNGEE. The whole variable domain, filled in from reference TRBV9 and TRBJ2-7, reads DSGVTQTPKHLITATGQRVTLRCSPRSGDLSVYWYQQSLDQGLQFLIQYYNGEERAKGNILERFSAQQFPDLHSELNLSSLELGDSALYFCASSVGGLPYEQYFGPGTRLTVT.

This clone occurred once. This chain uses TRBV12-3 or TRBV12-4 with TRBJ1-6, with D hard to call. The CDR3 is 11 amino acids. V dropped 3 bases and J dropped 8 bases, with 2 bases sitting between them. The CDR3 here is CASSLHSPLHF. The CDR3 DNA reads as TGTGCCAGCAGTTTGCATTCACCCCTCCACTTT.

V is TRBV29-1 and J is TRBJ1-2; perhaps TRBD1 as D (6 bases). From germline, CDR1 is SQVTM and CDR2 ANQGSEA. This CDR3 contains 14 residues. V was cut by 0 bases and J by 7 bases, with 15 bases left in between. CDR3 nucleotides: TGCAGCGTTGAAGAATTGTCAGGGGTCCGTGGCTACACCTTC. Translation: CSVEELSGVRGYTF.

V is TRBV3-1 (or the pseudogene TRBV3-2) and J is TRBJ2-1, with unresolved D. Between the trimmed V and J ends, which lost 0 bases and 0 bases, there was a span of 6 bases. The germline CDR1 and CDR2 sequences are LGHDT and YNNKEL (reference sequence). The CDR3 runs 15 residues. CDR3 residues: CASSQEPTSYNEQFF. Written as DNA, the CDR3 is TGTGCCAGCAGCCAAGAACCGACCTCCTACAATGAGCAGTTCTTC.

The chain carries TRBV6-4 and TRBJ2-3; D ambiguous. Trimming pared 2 bases from V and 6 bases from J, leaving 12 bases between. From germline, CDR1 is MRHNA and CDR2 SNTAGT. This CDR3 is built from 14 residues. In DNA, the CDR3 is TGTGCCAGCAGTGACCAGCTTCCCAGGGATACGCAGTATTTT. This sequence encodes CASSDQLPRDTQYF.

V and J are TRBV12-5 and TRBJ2-2, with 8 bases matching TRBD2. This CDR3 region has 18 residues. After removal of 0 bases from V and 1 base from J, the junction contained 7 bases not matched to a gene. Germline CDR1 LGHNT, CDR2 FRNRAP. CDR3 bases: TGTGCTAGTGGTTTGGTAAGGTCAACTAGCGGGAACACCGGGGAGCTGTTTTTT. It is translated as CASGLVRSTSGNTGELFF.

This clone appeared a few times. The gene calls are TRBV29-1 and TRBJ2-1; D is uncertain. Germline CDR1 reads SQVTM; CDR2 reads ANQGSEA. CDR3 length: 12 residues. Trimming left V 3 bases short and J 7 bases short, with 10 bases between. CDR3 loop: CSVEGLGNEQFF. Written as DNA, the CDR3 is TGCAGCGTTGAGGGGTTGGGGAATGAGCAGTTCTTC.

The chain combines TRBV7-9 with TRBJ1-2; D not certain. CDR3 length: 15 amino acids. V shed 5 bases and J shed 2 bases, with 15 bases lying between them. Per germline, CDR1 SEHNR and CDR2 FQNEAQ (reference sequence). The CDR3 reads CASSPFWEGNYGYTF. The CDR3 DNA reads TGTGCCAGCAGCCCCTTCTGGGAAGGGAACTATGGCTACACCTTC. The complete variable domain, with remaining parts taken from reference TRBV7-9 and TRBJ1-2, reads DTGVSQNPRHKITKRGQNVTFRCDPISEHNRLYWYRQTLGQGPEFLTYFQNEAQLEKSRLLSDRFSAERPKGSFSTLEIQRTEQGDSAMYLCASSPFWEGNYGYTFGSGTRLTVV.

The rearrangement links TRBV7-2 to TRBJ2-7; unclear D gene. The CDR3 has 14 residues. Germline lookup yields CDR1 SGHTA and CDR2 FQGNSA. Trimming cost V 5 bases and J 1 base, with 12 bases left between them. The CDR3 protein is CASSPRTASYEQYF. CDR3 DNA: TGTGCCAGCAGCCCGAGGACGGCATCCTACGAGCAGTACTTC.

J is TRBJ2-7 and V is TRBV28; unclear D gene. Germline V gene data show CDR1 as MDHEN and CDR2 as SYDVKM. This CDR3 is 12 amino acids long. Trimming cost V 3 bases and J 3 bases, with 6 bases left between them. CDR3 amino acids: CASSLAYYEQYF. The CDR3 DNA reads TGTGCCAGCAGTTTGGCGTACTACGAGCAGTACTTC.

The rearrangement uses TRBV5-4 and TRBJ2-7, with TRBD1 as a possible D gene (6 bases). V was shortened by 0 bases and J by 2 bases, with 9 bases between the two germline ends. This CDR3 region has 14 residues. The germline V gene encodes CDR1 SGHNT and CDR2 YYREEE (reference sequence). CDR3 in DNA: TGTGCCAGCAGCTTGGACAGGGAGACCTACGAGCAGTACTTC. Amino acid sequence: CASSLDRETYEQYF.

In its sample, this clone was seen once. This sequence joins TRBV3-1 (or the pseudogene TRBV3-2) and TRBJ1-2; weak D call: TRBD1 (5 bases). The CDR3 contains 14 residues. V lost 2 bases to trimming and J lost 6 bases, with 13 bases between them. Germline lookup yields CDR1 LGHDT and CDR2 YNNKEL (reference sequence). The CDR3 nucleotides read TGTGCCAGCAGCCAAAATACAGGCGGGAATGGCTACACCTTC. It codes for CASSQNTGGNGYTF.

The chain couples TRBV3-1 (or the pseudogene TRBV3-2) to TRBJ2-1, with D perhaps assigned TRBD1 or TRBD2 (5 bases each). The ends were cut back, 3 bases at V and 9 bases at J, with 12 bases in the middle. The CDR3 is 13 amino acids. Germline V gives CDR1 LGHDT, CDR2 YNNKEL (reference sequence). The CDR3 region has the DNA TGTGCCAGCAGCCACGCCCAGGGAGTTGAGCAGTTCTTC. Translation gives CASSHAQGVEQFF.

The gene calls are TRBV5-1 and TRBJ1-6, with D hard to call. The germline gives CDR1 SGHRS, CDR2 YFSETQ. V dropped 0 bases and J dropped 7 bases, with 5 bases sitting between them. The CDR3 totals 13 residues. CDR3 nucleotides: TGCGCCAGCAGCTTGGGACGGAATTCACCCCTCCACTTT. Translated: CASSLGRNSPLHF.

The count of this clone is one. CDR3 DNA sequence: TGTGCCTGGGACCAGGGGGTTCTCTCTGGGGCCAACGTCCTGACTTTC. Encoded protein: CAWDQGVLSGANVLTF. The rearrangement uses TRBV30 and TRBJ2-6; 7 bases map to TRBD1. Germline trimming cut 5 bases from V and 0 bases from J; bases unmatched to any gene: 7. This CDR3 spans 16 amino acids. CDR1 is GTSNPN and CDR2 is SVGIG in the germline V gene (reference sequence). The whole variable domain, remainder taken from reference TRBV30 and TRBJ2-6, is SQTIHQWPATLVQPVGSPLSLECTVEGTSNPNLYWYRQAAGRGLQLLFYSVGIGQISSEVPQNLSASRPQDRQFILSSKKLLLSDSGFYLCAWDQGVLSGANVLTFGAGSRLTVL.